This T cell receptor beta chain comes out of a study of PD-1 blockade in classical Hodgkin lymphoma. On the study more broadly: Intravenous infusions of nivolumab 3 mg/kg reached patients every 2 weeks.

The CDR3 length is 13 residues. V was clipped by 5 bases and J by 2 bases, with 12 bases between them. CDR1 GTSNPN and CDR2 SVGIG come from the germline V gene (reference sequence). Here immunoSEQ multiplex PCR was the method, and the copy in TCRdb shows in-frame clones only, minus some. The sample lists approximately 14,000 clones; 86% were seen once. With no exception, relapse followed autologous stem cell transplantation in all patients, and brentuximab vedotin exposure varied. Reported best responses ranged across complete response, partial response or progressive disease. This receptor was taken from a human donor with classical Hodgkin lymphoma. The chain carries TRBV30 and TRBJ1-2; D uncertain. The source material was peripheral blood mononuclear cells (PBMCs), sampled at baseline. In nucleotides, the CDR3 is TGTGCCTGGGAACCGGGCCTCAACTATGGCTACACCTTC. Translated, it gives CAWEPGLNYGYTF.